What follows describes a single T cell receptor beta chain. This sample is drawn from a study of blood T cells in healthy people across ages. A second PCR of 7 to 11 cycles used a sample-barcoded 5' primer and a J-beta primer mix. Each CDR3 protein gets one entry after TCRdb re-called the 5' RACE reads with MiXCR. The table lists approximately 960,000 distinct CDR3 sequences, about 28% of them singletons. Trimming left V 7 bases short and J 0 bases short, with 8 bases between. Germline V gives CDR1 KGHDR, CDR2 SFDVKD. CDR3 length equals 13 residues. These same records also appear under a second study, on T cells of mothers and their children.

This chain uses TRBV24-1 with TRBJ1-1; D not resolved. The sequence derives from a middle-aged woman in good health. The sample comprised blood. The CDR3 bases are TGTGCCACCAGGGGGTCCATGAACACTGAAGCTTTCTTT. Its protein is CATRGSMNTEAFF.